The rows below give T cell receptor beta chains drawn from one sample of a study of metastatic and nonmetastatic thyroid tumors. TCRdb redid the clone calls on the PCR reads using MiXCR. This sample yields about 28,000 clones, of which 15% to 20% are seen a single time; about 4.5% belongs to the top ten. Sequencing was performed on blood. The source of these receptors is a female donor with papillary thyroid cancer or a benign thyroid nodule (not recorded which). Some clones in this sample may be carry-over from other donors' samples. Both conserved end residues are part of each CDR3. D genes are given only for firm matches. Clone size, where shown, is once, few, many, or a class for clones that have expanded.

many TRBJ2-2 TRBV18 15 - CASSRPTGSTGELFF TGTGCCAGCTCACGTCCGACAGGCTCCACCGGGGAGCTGTTTTTT
many TRBJ2-2 TRBV29-1 13 - CSVKTGNTGELFF TGCAGCGTAAAGACAGGGAACACCGGGGAGCTGTTTTTT
medium-sized TRBJ1-2 TRBV28 14 - CASTPPGGDYGYTF TGTGCCAGCACCCCGCCTGGGGGGGACTATGGCTACACCTTC
few TRBJ2-7 TRBV30 16 TRBD2 CAWSLAGGPRSYEQYF TGTGCCTGGAGTCTAGCGGGGGGGCCCCGCTCCTACGAGCAGTACTTC
many TRBJ1-5 TRBV5-1 15 - CASSLSGAGNQPQHF TGCGCCAGCAGCTTATCAGGGGCTGGGAATCAGCCCCAGCATTTT
many TRBJ2-5 TRBV5-1 15 TRBD2 CASSLTSGSSETQYF TGCGCCAGCAGCTTGACTAGCGGGAGCTCCGAGACCCAGTACTTC
medium-sized TRBJ1-1 TRBV6-1 15 TRBD1 CASSPTRQGNTEAFF TGTGCCAGCAGTCCCACTAGACAGGGAAACACTGAAGCTTTCTTT
- TRBJ2-1 TRBV10-2 13 - CAISTIGSLEQFF TGCGCCATCAGTACTATCGGGAGTCTCGAGCAGTTCTTC
many TRBJ2-2 TRBV5-1 15 - CASSSPGQKTGELFF TGCGCCAGCAGCTCGCCGGGACAAAAAACCGGGGAGCTGTTTTTT
- TRBJ1-5 TRBV2 14 - CAIKEQYSNQPQHF TGTGCCATCAAGGAGCAGTATAGCAATCAGCCCCAGCATTTC
- TRBJ1-2 TRBV20-1 14 - CSARDRGLVYGYTF TGCAGTGCTAGAGATCGAGGCCTAGTCTATGGCTACACCTTC
many TRBJ2-2 TRBV6-1 15 TRBD2 CASAVAGGLTGELFF TGTGCCAGCGCTGTAGCGGGAGGGCTGACCGGGGAGCTGTTTTTT
many TRBJ1-2 TRBV18 13 TRBD1 CASSLRQGDGYTF TGTGCCAGCTCTCTCCGACAGGGAGATGGCTACACCTTC
many TRBJ1-6 TRBV5-1 14 - CASSLYGADSPLHF TGCGCCAGCAGCTTGTACGGGGCGGATTCACCCCTCCACTTT
- TRBJ2-7 TRBV12-3/TRBV12-4 13 - CASSLVVPYEQYF TGTGCCAGCAGTCTCGTAGTTCCCTACGAGCAGTACTTC
medium-sized TRBJ1-5 TRBV6-1 16 - CASSDRADDSNQPQHF TGTGCCAGCAGTGACAGGGCGGACGATAGCAATCAGCCCCAGCATTTT
many TRBJ2-7 TRBV5-4 14 TRBD1 CASSLTDRGYEQYF TGTGCCAGCAGCTTGACGGACAGGGGTTACGAGCAGTACTTC
many TRBJ2-7 TRBV6-6 17 - CASSYLVSSGPRVEQYF TGTGCCAGCAGTTATTTAGTCTCCAGCGGGCCGAGGGTCGAGCAGTACTTC
many TRBJ2-1 TRBV30 13 - CAWSPTGAREQFF TGTGCCTGGAGTCCGACGGGGGCGCGGGAGCAGTTCTTC
medium-sized TRBJ2-7 TRBV2 14 TRBD2 CATQLAGLSYEQYF TGTGCCACCCAGCTAGCGGGTCTATCCTACGAGCAGTACTTC
few TRBJ1-2 TRBV12-5 14 - CASGLVPGLGGYTF TGTGCTAGTGGTTTGGTACCCGGTCTCGGGGGCTATACCTTC
many TRBJ2-7 TRBV7-2 15 TRBD2 CASSVPGTSFYEQYF TGTGCCAGCAGCGTGCCCGGGACTAGTTTTTACGAGCAGTACTTC
many TRBJ2-5 TRBV5-5 14 - CASSWTNTQETQYF TGTGCCAGCAGCTGGACTAACACTCAAGAGACCCAGTACTTC
many TRBJ2-1 TRBV6-1 14 TRBD1 CASGGWGQNNEQFF TGTGCCAGCGGTGGCTGGGGACAGAACAATGAGCAGTTCTTC
many TRBJ2-1 TRBV9 13 - CASSRRIDNEQFF TGTGCCAGCAGCCGACGGATCGACAATGAGCAGTTCTTC
many TRBJ2-3 TRBV7-3 13 - CASSLWATDTQYF TGTGCCAGCAGCTTATGGGCCACAGATACGCAGTATTTT
many TRBJ2-3 TRBV28 12 TRBD2 CALGGDADTQYF TGTGCCCTTGGGGGGGACGCAGATACGCAGTATTTT
few TRBJ2-3 TRBV11-3 15 - CASSLGGASTDTQYF TGTGCCAGCAGCTTAGGGGGGGCGAGCACAGATACGCAGTATTTT
few TRBJ2-2 TRBV18 16 - CASSPPGRRTTGELFF TGTGCCAGCTCCCCCCCGGGCAGGCGAACAACCGGGGAGCTGTTTTTT
- TRBJ2-1 TRBV6-4 14 - CASQDWAGRHEQFF TGTGCCAGCCAAGACTGGGCAGGGAGGCATGAGCAGTTCTTC
medium-sized TRBJ1-3 TRBV19 14 - CASSRGGSGNTIYF TGTGCCAGTAGTAGGGGTGGCTCTGGAAACACCATATATTTT
- TRBJ1-1 TRBV19 13 - CASSIYGQSEAFF TGTGCCAGTAGTATTTATGGGCAGTCAGAAGCTTTCTTT
- TRBJ2-7 TRBV29-1 12 - CSVASREYEQYF TGCAGCGTTGCCTCCAGGGAATACGAGCAGTACTTC
- TRBJ1-1 TRBV4-1 13 - CASSQEEDTETFF TGCGCCAGCAGCCAAGAGGAGGACACTGAAACTTTCTTT
many TRBJ2-7 TRBV12-3/TRBV12-4 17 TRBD2 CASSPSGGSGGRYEQYF TGTGCCAGCAGTCCCTCCGGGGGTAGCGGGGGGCGGTACGAGCAGTACTTC
few TRBJ1-5 TRBV6-4 15 - CASSPTYRVGQPQHF TGTGCCAGCAGCCCTACGTACAGGGTGGGACAGCCCCAGCATTTT
medium-sized TRBJ1-1 TRBV6-1 12 TRBD1 CASSKRQGGAFF TGTGCCAGCAGTAAACGACAGGGGGGAGCTTTCTTT
medium-sized TRBJ2-1 TRBV6-5 13 - CASSYSFRHEQFF TGTGCCAGCAGTTACTCGTTTCGTCATGAGCAGTTCTTC
many TRBJ2-7 TRBV7-2 15 - CASSQPRDITYEQYF TGTGCCAGCAGCCAACCCCGGGACATTACCTACGAGCAGTACTTC
medium-sized TRBJ1-6 TRBV12-3/TRBV12-4 13 - CASSHSYNSPLHF TGTGCCAGCAGTCACTCCTATAATTCACCCCTCCACTTT